This T cell receptor (beta chain) is drawn from a study of T cell responses to AZD1222 COVID-19 vaccine. Study background: Second-dose schedules of about 4 or about 12 weeks were combined.

Notes on this clone: The antigen is not known.

Findings of the study overall: Scientists sampled the repertoires only once the peak T cell response had passed. Two AZD1222 administrations were followed by greater Spike-specific TCR breadth and depth.

The assay was immunoSEQ multiplex PCR, and TCRdb's table has in-frame clones only and misses some. The data contain 65,000 to 70,000 clones, around 82% of them seen just once; the ten biggest clones take up approximately 5.4%. The CDR3 length is 14 residues. Germline V gives CDR1 SGDLS, CDR2 YYNGEE. V was clipped by 2 bases and J by 5 bases, with 11 bases between them. The J gene is TRBJ2-1, the V gene TRBV9; perhaps TRBD1 as D (5 bases). Sequencing was performed on peripheral blood, taken on day 0 of AZD1222 vaccination. The sequence was obtained from an adult in good health. CDR3 coding DNA: TGTGCCAGCAGCGTCGAAGGGGTAAACAATGAGCAGTTCTTC. Translated, it gives CASSVEGVNNEQFF.